This T cell receptor beta chain comes out of a study of shared clonotypes between healthy human individuals. The naive CD8 fraction comprised CD45RO-negative cells positively selected for CCR7 and excluded terminally differentiated effector memory CD45RA+ cells. Donors had no recently reported acute infections or vaccinations and were HIV-negative. A remark on this clone: The antigen is unknown.

Produced via immunoSEQ multiplex PCR; TCRdb's table is partial and in-frame only. This sample has about 700,000 clones, with roughly 94% found just once. Study-wide results and limits: Clonotype sharing levels among donors were expected to vary with sequencing depth. Blood was the only sampled material, and tissue repertoires likely differ.

Per the germline V gene, CDR1 is MNHEY and CDR2 is SMNVEV (reference sequence). The CDR3 covers 14 residues. Trimming left V 5 bases short and J 2 bases short, with 9 bases between. Sequenced: naive CD8+ T cells sorted from blood. This sequence originates from a man aged 25 to 45 in good health. V usage is TRBV27 and J usage is TRBJ2-2; D may be TRBD1 (6 bases). The CDR3 loop reads CASSPDRNTGELFF. The CDR3, as DNA: TGTGCCAGCAGTCCGGACAGAAACACCGGGGAGCTGTTTTTT.